Only a few counts were recorded for the clone carrying this T cell receptor beta chain. What it recognizes is unknown. The record originates from a study of T cell repertoires in cytomegalovirus infection. Study information: Indications of both CMV infection and matching HLA type were provided by public TCR beta signatures.

Study-wide findings and caveats: Cumulative frequency (of public TCR beta family members) identified carriers of CMV plus the relevant HLA. It was HLA-C-restricted CMV-specific TCR beta clonotypes that dominated the response ex vivo.

The CDR3 has 15 residues. Germline CDR1 and CDR2: SGHRS and YFSETQ. V was pared by 5 bases and J by 4 bases, with 9 bases of the junction left unmatched. Each CDR3 protein is one row after TCRdb ran MiXCR on the reads. This table holds hundreds of thousands of distinct CDR3 sequences, 30% to 40% found once. The chain employs TRBV5-1 and TRBJ2-5; 9 positions agree with TRBD1. The sequence derives from a human donor in good health (CMV status not recorded). Some clones in this sample may be carry-over from other donors' samples. The sequenced material came from PBMCs. The CDR3: CASSNAQGAGETQYF. The CDR3, as DNA: TGCGCCAGCAGTAACGCACAGGGGGCGGGAGAGACCCAGTACTTC.